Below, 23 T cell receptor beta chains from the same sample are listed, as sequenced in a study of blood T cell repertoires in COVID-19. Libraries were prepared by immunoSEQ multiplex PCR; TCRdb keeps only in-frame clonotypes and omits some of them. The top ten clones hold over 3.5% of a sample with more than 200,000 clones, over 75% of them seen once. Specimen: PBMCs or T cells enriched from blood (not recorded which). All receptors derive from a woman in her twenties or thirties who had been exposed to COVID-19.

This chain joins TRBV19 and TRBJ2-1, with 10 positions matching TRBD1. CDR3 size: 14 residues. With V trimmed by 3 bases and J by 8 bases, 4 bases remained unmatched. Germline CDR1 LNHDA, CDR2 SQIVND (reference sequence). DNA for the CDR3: TGTGCCAGTAGTATCGTGGACAGGGGGGATGAGCAGTTCTTC. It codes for CASSIVDRGDEQFF.

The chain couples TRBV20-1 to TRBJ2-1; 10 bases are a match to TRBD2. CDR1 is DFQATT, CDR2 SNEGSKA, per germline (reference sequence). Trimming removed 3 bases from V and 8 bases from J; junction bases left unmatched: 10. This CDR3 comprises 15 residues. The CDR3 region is CSASLGAGGGDEQFF. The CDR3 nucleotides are TGCAGTGCTAGTCTAGGAGCGGGAGGGGGCGATGAGCAGTTCTTC.

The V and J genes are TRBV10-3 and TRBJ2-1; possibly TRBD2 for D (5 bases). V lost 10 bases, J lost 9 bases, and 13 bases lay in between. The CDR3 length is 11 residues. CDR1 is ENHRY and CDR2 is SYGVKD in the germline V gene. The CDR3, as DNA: TGTGCCACCCAGGACCGGGGTGAGCAGTTCTTC. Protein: CATQDRGEQFF.

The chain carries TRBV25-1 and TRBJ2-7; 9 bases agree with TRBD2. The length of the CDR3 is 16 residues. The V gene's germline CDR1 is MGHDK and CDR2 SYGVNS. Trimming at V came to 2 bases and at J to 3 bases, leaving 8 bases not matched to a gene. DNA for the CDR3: TGTGCCAGCAGTGAACTAGCGGGAATTGGAGGCTACGAGCAGTACTTC. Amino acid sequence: CASSELAGIGGYEQYF.

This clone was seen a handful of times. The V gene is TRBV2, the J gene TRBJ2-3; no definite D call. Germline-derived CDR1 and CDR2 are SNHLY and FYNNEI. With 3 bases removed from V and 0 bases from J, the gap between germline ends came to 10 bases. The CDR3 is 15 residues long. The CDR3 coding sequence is TGTGCCAGCAGTGATCGCGTACCTAGCACAGATACGCAGTATTTT. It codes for CASSDRVPSTDTQYF.

CDR3 DNA: TGCGCCAGCAGTGAGTCGGGGGGGACAGGGGGTGAAGCTTTCTTT. Its protein product is CASSESGGTGGEAFF. The gene calls are TRBV10-2 and TRBJ1-1; 11 bases match TRBD1. CDR1 and CDR2 (germline): WSHSY, SAAADI. V was clipped by 0 bases and J by 7 bases; unmatched bases: 4. The CDR3 is 15 residues long.

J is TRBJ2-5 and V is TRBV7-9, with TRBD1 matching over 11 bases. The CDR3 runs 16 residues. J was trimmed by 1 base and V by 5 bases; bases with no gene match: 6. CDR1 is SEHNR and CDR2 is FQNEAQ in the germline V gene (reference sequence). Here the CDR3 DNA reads TGTGCCAGCAGCCCCATAGGGACAGGGGGCCAAGAGACCCAGTACTTC. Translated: CASSPIGTGGQETQYF.

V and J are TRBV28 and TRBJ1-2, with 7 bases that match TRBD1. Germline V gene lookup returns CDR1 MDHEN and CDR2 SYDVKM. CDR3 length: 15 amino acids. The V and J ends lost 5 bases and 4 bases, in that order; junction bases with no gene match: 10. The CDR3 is CASSTMTGTVYGYTF. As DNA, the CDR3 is TGTGCCAGCAGTACCATGACAGGGACTGTCTATGGCTACACCTTC.

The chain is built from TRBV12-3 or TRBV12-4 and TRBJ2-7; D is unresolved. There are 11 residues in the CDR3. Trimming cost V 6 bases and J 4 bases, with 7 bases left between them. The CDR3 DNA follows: TGTGCCAGCAGCTATTCATACGAGCAGTACTTC. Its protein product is CASSYSYEQYF.

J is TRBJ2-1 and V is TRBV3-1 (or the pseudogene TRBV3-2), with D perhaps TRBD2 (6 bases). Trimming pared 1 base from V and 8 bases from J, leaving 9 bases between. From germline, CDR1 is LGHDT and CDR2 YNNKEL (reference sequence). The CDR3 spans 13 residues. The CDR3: CASSQAGLDEQFF. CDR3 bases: TGTGCCAGCAGCCAAGCGGGACTGGATGAGCAGTTCTTC.

CDR3 nucleotide sequence: TGTGCCAGTAGTTTTAACACGGGAGATACGCAGTATTTT. The encoded protein is CASSFNTGDTQYF. V usage is TRBV19 and J usage is TRBJ2-3; D uncertain. V lost 5 bases and J lost 5, with 11 bases in between. This CDR3 contains 13 residues. Germline lookup yields CDR1 LNHDA and CDR2 SQIVND (reference sequence). The whole variable domain, remainder taken from reference TRBV19 and TRBJ2-3, is DGGITQSPKYLFRKEGQNVTLSCEQNLNHDAMYWYRQDPGQGLRLIYYSQIVNDFQKGDIAEGYSVSREKKESFPLTVTSAQKNPTAFYLCASSFNTGDTQYFGPGTRLTVL.

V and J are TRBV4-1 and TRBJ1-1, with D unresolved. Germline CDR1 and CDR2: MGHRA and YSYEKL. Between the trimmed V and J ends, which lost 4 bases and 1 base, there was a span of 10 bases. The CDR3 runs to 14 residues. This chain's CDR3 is CASSPRGPNTEAFF. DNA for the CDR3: TGCGCCAGCAGCCCCCGGGGTCCGAACACTGAAGCTTTCTTT.

CDR3 loop: CASSGRQGSTEAFF. The DNA for the CDR3 is TGCGCCAGCAGCGGAAGACAGGGAAGCACTGAAGCTTTCTTT. The J gene is TRBJ1-1, the V gene TRBV5-1, with 7 bases fitting TRBD1. The V segment lost 4 bases and the J segment 4 bases; nucleotides outside the gene matches: 7. The germline V gene encodes CDR1 SGHRS and CDR2 YFSETQ. There are 14 residues in the CDR3. The full variable domain, with the rest looked up from reference TRBV5-1 and TRBJ1-1, is KAGVTQTPRYLIKTRGQQVTLSCSPISGHRSVSWYQQTPGQGLQFLFEYFSETQRNKGNFPGRFSGRQFSNSRSEMNVSTLELGDSALYLCASSGRQGSTEAFFGQGTRLTVV.

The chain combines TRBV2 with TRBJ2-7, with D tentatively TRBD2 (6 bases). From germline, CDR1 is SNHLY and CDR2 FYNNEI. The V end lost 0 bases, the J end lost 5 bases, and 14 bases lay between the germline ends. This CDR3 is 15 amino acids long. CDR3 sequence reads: CASSEALLAIDEQYF. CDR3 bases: TGTGCCAGCAGTGAAGCGCTTCTAGCGATCGACGAGCAGTACTTC.

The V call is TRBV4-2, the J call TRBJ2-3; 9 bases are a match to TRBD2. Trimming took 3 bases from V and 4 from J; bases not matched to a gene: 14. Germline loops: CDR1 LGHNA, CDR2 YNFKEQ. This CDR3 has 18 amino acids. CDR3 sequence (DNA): TGTGCCAGCAGCCACAATTTAGCGGGAGAGGGTTGGCCAGATACGCAGTATTTT. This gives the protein CASSHNLAGEGWPDTQYF.

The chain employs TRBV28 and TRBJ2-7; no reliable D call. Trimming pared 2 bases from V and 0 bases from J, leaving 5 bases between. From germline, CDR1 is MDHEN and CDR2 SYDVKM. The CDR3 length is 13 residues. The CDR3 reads CASSLRVSYEQYF. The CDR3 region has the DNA TGTGCCAGCAGTTTACGGGTCTCCTACGAGCAGTACTTC.

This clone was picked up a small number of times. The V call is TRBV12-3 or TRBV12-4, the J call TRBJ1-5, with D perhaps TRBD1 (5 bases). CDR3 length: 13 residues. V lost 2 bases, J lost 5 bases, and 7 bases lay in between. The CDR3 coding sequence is TGTGCCAGCAGTTTAACAGGAGATCAGCCCCAGCATTTT. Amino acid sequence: CASSLTGDQPQHF.

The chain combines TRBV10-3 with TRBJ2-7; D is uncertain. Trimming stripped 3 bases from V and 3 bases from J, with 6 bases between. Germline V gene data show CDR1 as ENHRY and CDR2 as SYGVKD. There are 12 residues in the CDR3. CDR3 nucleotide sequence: TGTGCCATCAGTGACACCGGCTACGAGCAGTACTTC. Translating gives CAISDTGYEQYF.

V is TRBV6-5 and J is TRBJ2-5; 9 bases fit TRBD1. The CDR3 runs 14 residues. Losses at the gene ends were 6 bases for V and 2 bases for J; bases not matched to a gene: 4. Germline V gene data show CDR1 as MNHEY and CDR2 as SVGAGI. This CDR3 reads CASSRGTGQETQYF. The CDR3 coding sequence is TGTGCCAGCAGCCGCGGGACAGGGCAAGAGACCCAGTACTTC.

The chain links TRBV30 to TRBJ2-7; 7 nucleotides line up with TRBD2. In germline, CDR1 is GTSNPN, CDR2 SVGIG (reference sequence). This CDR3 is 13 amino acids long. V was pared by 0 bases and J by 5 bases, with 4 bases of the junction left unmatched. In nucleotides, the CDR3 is TGTGCCTGGAGTGTAAGTGGGAGGGACGAGCAGTACTTC. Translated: CAWSVSGRDEQYF.

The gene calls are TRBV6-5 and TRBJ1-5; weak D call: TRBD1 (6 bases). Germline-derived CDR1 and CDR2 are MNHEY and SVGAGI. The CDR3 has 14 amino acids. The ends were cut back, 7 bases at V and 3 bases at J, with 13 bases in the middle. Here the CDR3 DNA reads TGTGCCAGCACCGCCGGGGGGGCCAATCAGCCCCAGCATTTT. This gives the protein CASTAGGANQPQHF.

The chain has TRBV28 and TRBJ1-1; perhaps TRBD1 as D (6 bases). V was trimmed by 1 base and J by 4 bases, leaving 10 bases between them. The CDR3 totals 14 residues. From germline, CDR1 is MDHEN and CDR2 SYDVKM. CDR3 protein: CASSLFGRGTEAFF. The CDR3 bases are TGTGCCAGCAGTTTATTCGGCAGGGGCACTGAAGCTTTCTTT.

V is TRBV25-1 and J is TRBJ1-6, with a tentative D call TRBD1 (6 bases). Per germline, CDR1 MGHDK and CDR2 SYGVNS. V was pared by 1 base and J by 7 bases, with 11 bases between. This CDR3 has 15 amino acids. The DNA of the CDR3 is TGTGCCAGCAGTGAATGGCGACAGGCCAATTCACCCCTCCACTTT. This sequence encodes CASSEWRQANSPLHF.